The 21 T cell receptor beta chains given below trace back to one sample, sequenced in a study of blood T cell repertoires in COVID-19. Method: immunoSEQ multiplex PCR; TCRdb's copy keeps in-frame clones and lacks some. Of a few hundred thousand clones listed, 84% are singletons. Sequencing was done on a sample of peripheral blood. These receptors were obtained from a young woman who had recovered from COVID-19.

V usage is TRBV11-2 and J usage is TRBJ2-2; tentatively, D is TRBD2 (6 bases). This CDR3 is 18 amino acids long. Germline V gene lookup returns CDR1 SGHAT and CDR2 FQNNGV. Trimming pared 0 bases from V and 3 bases from J, leaving 17 bases between. The CDR3 protein is CASSLDVSGGLDTGELFF. CDR3 DNA: TGTGCCAGCAGCTTAGACGTCTCCGGAGGGCTTGACACCGGGGAGCTGTTTTTT.

The genes are TRBV28 and TRBJ1-6; D not resolved. CDR1 is MDHEN and CDR2 is SYDVKM in the germline V gene. V lost 3 bases and J 8 bases, leaving 11 bases between the germline ends. This CDR3 has 14 amino acids. The CDR3 DNA reads TGTGCCAGCAGTTTTCAGGCGACCTATTCACCCCTCCACTTT. Protein sequence: CASSFQATYSPLHF.

The gene calls are TRBV7-6 and TRBJ2-5; 9 positions agree with TRBD1. After removal of 3 bases from V and 2 bases from J, the junction contained 4 bases not matched to a gene. This CDR3 contains 15 residues. The V gene's germline CDR1 is SGHVS and CDR2 FNYEAQ. The CDR3 is CASSFSGTGQETQYF. CDR3 bases: TGTGCCAGCAGCTTTTCGGGGACAGGGCAAGAGACCCAGTACTTC.

J is TRBJ1-3 and V is TRBV29-1, with 8 bases identical to TRBD1. CDR3 length: 15 amino acids. CDR1 and CDR2 from the germline V gene are SQVTM and ANQGSEA. Germline trimming cut 3 bases from V and 2 bases from J; bases unmatched to any gene: 6. The CDR3 region is CSVDFRQGTGNTIYF. The CDR3, as DNA: TGCAGCGTTGATTTTAGACAGGGGACTGGAAACACCATATATTTT.

The chain employs TRBV19 and TRBJ1-5; perhaps TRBD1 as D (5 bases). V dropped 4 bases and J dropped 11 bases, with 15 bases sitting between them. The CDR3 is 13 residues long. Germline-derived CDR1 and CDR2 are LNHDA and SQIVND (reference sequence). DNA of the CDR3: TGTGCCAGTAGTAAACTAGGGGAGGTGTCCCAGCATTTT. Protein: CASSKLGEVSQHF.

The CDR3 nucleotides are TGCAGCGTTCAACCAGATGAAGCTTTCTTT. This encodes CSVQPDEAFF. This chain uses TRBV29-1 with TRBJ1-1, with D unresolved. V lost 5 bases to trimming and J lost 7 bases, with 8 bases between them. Germline-derived CDR1 and CDR2 are SQVTM and ANQGSEA. The CDR3 consists of 10 residues.

The rearrangement joins TRBV7-8 to TRBJ2-1; D call uncertain. Trimming shortened V by 2 bases and J by 10 bases, and 12 bases separated the two germline ends. Germline CDR1 SGHVS, CDR2 FQNEAQ. CDR3 length equals 13 residues. The CDR3 bases are TGTGCCAGCAGCTTAAGTAGACTTGTCGAGCAGTTCTTC. Protein product: CASSLSRLVEQFF.

This chain joins TRBV28 and TRBJ1-2; 11 bases are shared with TRBD1. This CDR3 region has 17 residues. Germline-derived CDR1 and CDR2 are MDHEN and SYDVKM. The ends lost 1 base at V and 3 bases at J; junction bases unmatched: 7. CDR3 protein: CASSLFWTGGGDYGYTF. CDR3 nucleotides: TGTGCCAGCAGTTTATTTTGGACAGGGGGCGGGGACTATGGCTACACCTTC.

CDR3 in amino acids: CASSQGEHNQPQHF. CDR3 bases: TGTGCCAGCAGCCAAGGGGAGCACAATCAGCCCCAGCATTTT. The rearrangement joins TRBV3-1 (or the pseudogene TRBV3-2) to TRBJ1-5; D is undetermined. CDR1 and CDR2 from the germline V gene are LGHDT and YNNKEL (reference sequence). CDR3 length: 14 residues. The V end was cut by 1 base, the J end by 3 bases, with 7 bases between.

The chain links TRBV6-5 to TRBJ2-7, with 11 positions matching TRBD2. Germline values: CDR1 MNHEY, CDR2 SVGAGI. The CDR3 spans 15 residues. V lost 2 bases, J lost 4 bases, and 4 bases stayed unmatched. The chain's CDR3 is CASSYVSGRGYEQYF. In DNA, the CDR3 is TGTGCCAGCAGTTACGTTAGCGGGAGGGGGTACGAGCAGTACTTC.

V and J are TRBV19 and TRBJ1-2, with 7 bases that match TRBD1. The junction had 13 bases not matched to a gene; V was cut back by 4 bases and J by 2 bases. The V gene's germline CDR1 is LNHDA and CDR2 SQIVND (reference sequence). The CDR3 loop spans 17 amino acids. CDR3 in DNA: TGTGCCAGTAGTAAGAGACAGGGTGGGATGACCAACTATGGCTACACCTTC. This gives the protein CASSKRQGGMTNYGYTF.

The chain combines TRBV7-9 with TRBJ1-2; D remains ambiguous. CDR1 SEHNR and CDR2 FQNEAQ come from the germline V gene (reference sequence). The CDR3 contains 16 residues. The germline V and J ends were trimmed by 1 base and 1 base, with 13 bases remaining between them. CDR3 DNA: TGTGCCAGCAGCTTAGAGGAGGAGATGGATAACTATGGCTACACCTTC. This translates into CASSLEEEMDNYGYTF.

The rearrangement uses TRBV28 and TRBJ2-7; the D gene is possibly TRBD2 (6 bases). The CDR3 runs 13 residues. Per the germline V gene, CDR1 is MDHEN and CDR2 is SYDVKM. Trimming took off 6 bases at V and 4 bases at J, with 13 bases between the two ends. The CDR3 bases are TGTGCCAGCAGCCCGGTGGGGGGTTACGAGCAGTACTTC. This codes for CASSPVGGYEQYF.

Only a few counts were recorded for this clone. This CDR3 is CASSLLLAGETYNEQFF. CDR3 DNA: TGTGCCAGCAGTTTACTACTAGCGGGGGAGACCTACAATGAGCAGTTCTTC. The rearrangement links TRBV28 to TRBJ2-1, with 11 bases aligning to TRBD2. From germline, CDR1 is MDHEN and CDR2 SYDVKM. V was pared by 2 bases and J by 2 bases, with 5 bases of the junction left unmatched. CDR3 length: 17 amino acids. Complete variable domain (other parts from reference TRBV28 and TRBJ2-1): DVKVTQSSRYLVKRTGEKVFLECVQDMDHENMFWYRQDPGLGLRLIYFSYDVKMKEKGDIPEGYSVSREKKERFSLILESASTNQTSMYLCASSLLLAGETYNEQFFGPGTRLTVL.

This chain connects TRBV5-1 to TRBJ1-1; no clear D gene. The germline V and J ends were trimmed by 0 bases and 3 bases, with 9 bases remaining between them. CDR1 is SGHRS, CDR2 YFSETQ, per germline. The CDR3 runs 14 residues. CDR3 in amino acids: CASSLAHFDTEAFF. CDR3 coding DNA: TGCGCCAGCAGCTTGGCCCACTTCGACACTGAAGCTTTCTTT.

This chain uses TRBV30 with TRBJ2-7, with 8 bases fitting TRBD1. The CDR3 consists of 14 residues. Looked up from germline, CDR1 is GTSNPN and CDR2 is SVGIG (reference sequence). J gave up 0 bases and V 3 bases, and 4 bases lay outside the gene matches. As DNA, the CDR3 is TGTGCCTGGAGGGGACAGGCCGACTCCTACGAGCAGTACTTC. It specifies CAWRGQADSYEQYF.

The CDR3 protein is CSVVLAEYNEQFF. The CDR3 DNA sequence: TGCAGCGTTGTCCTAGCGGAGTACAATGAGCAGTTCTTC. The gene calls are TRBV29-1 and TRBJ2-1, with 7 bases lining up with TRBD2. Germline V CDR1 and CDR2: SQVTM, ANQGSEA. The CDR3 contains 13 residues. The ends lost 4 bases at V and 4 bases at J; junction bases unmatched: 4.

V is TRBV7-3 and J is TRBJ2-1; unclear D gene. The CDR3 spans 11 residues. Germline assignment: CDR1 SGHTA and CDR2 FQGTGA. Trimming cost V 2 bases and J 10 bases, with 6 bases left between them. CDR3 DNA sequence: TGTGCCAGCAGCTTAGGGCCGGAGCAGTTCTTC. As protein: CASSLGPEQFF.

The chain links TRBV2 to TRBJ2-3, with 7 bases fitting TRBD1. CDR1 is SNHLY, CDR2 FYNNEI, per germline. The CDR3 is 15 residues long. J was trimmed by 0 bases and V by 8 bases; bases with no gene match: 8. CDR3 protein: CASQTGPTSTDTQYF. CDR3 coding DNA: TGTGCCAGCCAGACAGGGCCAACTAGCACAGATACGCAGTATTTT.

This chain joins TRBV6-5 and TRBJ2-3, with 7 positions matching TRBD1. The CDR3 sequence is 15 residues long. V shed 6 bases and J 2 bases; nucleotides not matched to a gene: 8. CDR1 is MNHEY and CDR2 is SVGAGI in the germline V gene. Here the CDR3 DNA reads TGTGCCAGCAGGGCCAGGACAGGCCTCACAGATACGCAGTATTTT. It translates to CASRARTGLTDTQYF.

This rearrangement joins TRBV19 to TRBJ1-1; D not certain. The CDR3 length is 15 residues. The V gene lost 9 bases and the J gene lost 1 base, with 18 bases spanning the gap. Germline CDR1 and CDR2: LNHDA and SQIVND (reference sequence). The CDR3 loop reads CASSGPTGWNTEAFF. CDR3 DNA: TGTGCCAGCAGTGGGCCTACGGGGTGGAACACTGAAGCTTTCTTT.